The rows below give T cell receptor beta chains drawn from one sample of a study of blood T cell repertoires in COVID-19. Only in-frame clones appear in the TCRdb table, and some are missing; sequencing was by immunoSEQ multiplex PCR. The table lists around 170,000 clones, more than 80% of them singletons. The specimen was PBMCs or T cells enriched from blood (not recorded which). These receptor sequences come from a man over 45 who had recovered from COVID-19. Each CDR3 is given with its conserved first and last residue.

V	J	CDR3
TRBV23-1	TRBJ1-2	CATPVYGYTF
TRBV7-2	TRBJ1-6	CASSLQGESYNSPLHF
TRBV12-1	TRBJ2-1	CASSSRGREYNEQFF
TRBV7-2	TRBJ2-3	CASSRDYSTDTQYF
TRBV5-5	TRBJ2-7	CASSPGQVYEQYF
TRBV11-1	TRBJ2-2	CASSSPQGSNTGELFF
TRBV6-6	TRBJ1-2	CASSYSHREPNGYTF
TRBV19	TRBJ2-1	CASSTKDRNGNEQFF
TRBV5-1	TRBJ1-2	CASSTGQGDGYTF
TRBV28	TRBJ2-6	CASSRRTGRANVLTF
TRBV7-9	TRBJ2-2	CASTSPKVYRDRGTGELFF
TRBV24-1	TRBJ2-5	CATSEGSGETQYF
TRBV5-5	TRBJ1-1	CASSLAATNPEAFF
TRBV7-9	TRBJ2-2	CASSERSGELFF
TRBV6-5	TRBJ1-1	CASSSRKGVLNTEAFF
TRBV19	TRBJ1-6	CASSIGQTLPLHF
TRBV27	TRBJ2-7	CASSPTGTGTPEQYF
TRBV15	TRBJ2-3	CATSRGGGLTDTQYF
TRBV24-1	TRBJ2-3	CATSDPLSGGTDTQYF
TRBV3-1/TRBV3-2	TRBJ1-2	CASSQGQGASYGYTF
TRBV4-2	TRBJ1-5	CASSQVPDSQPQHF
TRBV12-5	TRBJ2-5	CASGLGQVGETQYF
TRBV5-4	TRBJ1-5	CASSRGTGMNQPQHF
TRBV3-1/TRBV3-2	TRBJ2-7	CASSPGGLGGYHEQYF
TRBV3-1/TRBV3-2	TRBJ1-1	CASSSRTGRNGEAFF
TRBV5-5	TRBJ1-5	CASSPVGTRNQPQHF
TRBV9	TRBJ2-3	CASSVGPTTLPDTQYF
TRBV7-3	TRBJ2-2	CASSSTSGGNTGELFF
TRBV5-1	TRBJ1-4	CASTSGTGPEKLFF
TRBV28	TRBJ2-7	CASSSPGQGSYEQYF
TRBV11-1	TRBJ1-6	CASSLGGVQNSPLHF
TRBV10-3	TRBJ2-5	CAISESTGPKTQYF
TRBV7-2	TRBJ1-2	CASSQSKTGGGSHGYTF
TRBV10-3	TRBJ2-3	CAIPHVGGADTQYF
TRBV6-1	TRBJ1-4	CASATGGSNEKLFF
TRBV5-1	TRBJ1-2	CASSWTGGGNYGYTF
TRBV2	TRBJ2-1	CASRGTAINNEQFF